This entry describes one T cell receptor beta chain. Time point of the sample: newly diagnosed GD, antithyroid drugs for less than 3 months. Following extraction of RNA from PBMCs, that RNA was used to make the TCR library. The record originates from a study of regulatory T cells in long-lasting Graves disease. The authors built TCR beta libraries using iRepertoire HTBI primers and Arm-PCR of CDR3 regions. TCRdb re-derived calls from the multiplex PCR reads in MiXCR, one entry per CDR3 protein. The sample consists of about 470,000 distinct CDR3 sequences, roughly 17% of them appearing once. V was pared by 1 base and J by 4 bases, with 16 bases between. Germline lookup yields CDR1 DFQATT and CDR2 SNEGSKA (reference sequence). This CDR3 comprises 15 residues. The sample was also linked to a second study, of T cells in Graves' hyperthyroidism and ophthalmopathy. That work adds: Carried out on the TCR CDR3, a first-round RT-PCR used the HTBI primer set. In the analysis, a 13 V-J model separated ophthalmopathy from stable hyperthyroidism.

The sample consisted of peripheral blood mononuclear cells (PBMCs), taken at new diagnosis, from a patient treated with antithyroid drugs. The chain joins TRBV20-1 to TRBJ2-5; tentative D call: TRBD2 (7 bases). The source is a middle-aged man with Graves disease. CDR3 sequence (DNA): TGCAGTGCTAGAGGGGGGGGCGGGTTCGGAGAGACCCAGTACTTC. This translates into CSARGGGGFGETQYF.